These 14 T cell receptor beta chains originate from one sample sequenced in a study of Ad26.COV2.S vaccination and SARS-CoV-2 variants. Treatment meaning: around 19 received Ad26.COV2.S at low or high dose, single or two shots; about 5 received placebo; per-sample allocation not given. Samples analyzed were those drawn on day 63 after the first vaccine or placebo injection. This table comes from immunoSEQ multiplex PCR, and its TCRdb copy is limited to in-frame clones, with some not included. This table has under 500,000 clones, approximately 92% appearing once. Here the sequenced sample was peripheral blood, taken in a trial of Ad26.COV2.S vaccine versus placebo. Source of these receptors: a person aged 18-60 years who received the Ad26.COV2.S COVID-19 vaccine or a placebo.

The chain has TRBV14 and TRBJ2-3, with 7 bases matching TRBD2. V lost 3 bases to trimming and J lost 2 bases; unmatched junction nucleotides: 8. Germline V CDR1 and CDR2: SGHDN, FVKESK. CDR3 length: 16 amino acids. The CDR3 loop is CASSQGHGGTTDTQYF. In DNA, the CDR3 is TGTGCCAGCAGCCAGGGTCACGGGGGGACCACAGATACGCAGTATTTT. The whole variable domain, remainder taken from reference TRBV14 and TRBJ2-3, is EAGVTQFPSHSVIEKGQTVTLRCDPISGHDNLYWYRRVMGKEIKFLLHFVKESKQDESGMPNNRFLAERTGGTYSTLKVQPAELEDSGVYFCASSQGHGGTTDTQYFGPGTRLTVL.

The V and J genes are TRBV12-5 and TRBJ1-1; 7 positions agree with TRBD1. V gave up 2 bases and J gave up 3 bases; unmatched junction bases: 6. From germline, CDR1 is LGHNT and CDR2 FRNRAP. This CDR3 has 15 residues. DNA of the CDR3: TGTGCTAGTGGTTTGACCATCGGGACAGACACTGAAGCTTTCTTT. Its translation is CASGLTIGTDTEAFF.

This sequence joins TRBV28 and TRBJ1-4; 9 nucleotides line up with TRBD1. The CDR3 is made up of 19 amino acids. V trimming: 5 bases; J trimming: 4 bases; junction bases outside the gene matches: 17. Germline-derived CDR1 and CDR2 are MDHEN and SYDVKM. The CDR3 is CASSPTSVLTGGDNEKLFF. The CDR3 DNA sequence: TGTGCCAGCAGTCCCACTTCCGTCCTGACAGGGGGTGATAATGAAAAACTGTTTTTT.

The gene calls are TRBV5-1 and TRBJ2-7, with D tentatively TRBD2 (7 bases). The CDR3 is 15 amino acids. Germline V gene sequence: CDR1 SGHRS, CDR2 YFSETQ. Between the trimmed V and J ends, which lost 3 bases and 6 bases, there was a span of 19 bases. CDR3 region: CASSSSWGGSVEQYF. The CDR3 region has the DNA TGCGCCAGCAGCTCCTCCTGGGGGGGCTCGGTCGAGCAGTACTTC.

The chain joins TRBV5-1 to TRBJ1-1; D perhaps matches TRBD1 (5 bases). This CDR3 has 14 amino acids. Trimming stripped 0 bases from V and 5 bases from J, with 11 bases between. Germline V CDR1 and CDR2: SGHRS, YFSETQ. The DNA for the CDR3 is TGCGCCAGCAGCTTGGTTAGGGGTAGGACTGAAGCTTTCTTT. Protein sequence: CASSLVRGRTEAFF.

The gene calls are TRBV7-2 and TRBJ1-6; no definite D call. V shed 1 base and J shed 6 bases, with 7 bases lying between them. CDR1 and CDR2 (germline): SGHTA, FQGNSA. The CDR3 runs 14 residues. The CDR3 DNA follows: TGTGCCAGCAGCTTAGAACTGGGTAATTCACCCCTCCACTTT. The encoded protein is CASSLELGNSPLHF.

This rearrangement joins TRBV6-5 to TRBJ1-1; D is uncertain. Germline V gene sequence: CDR1 MNHEY, CDR2 SVGAGI. Trimming shortened V by 2 bases and J by 3 bases, and 7 bases separated the two germline ends. The CDR3 runs to 13 residues. CDR3 sequence: CASSYKAYTEAFF. As DNA, the CDR3 is TGTGCCAGCAGTTACAAGGCCTACACTGAAGCTTTCTTT.

This clone was counted once. The genes are TRBV28 and TRBJ1-1; no clear D gene. Germline CDR1 reads MDHEN; CDR2 reads SYDVKM. V was shortened by 10 bases and J by 1 base, with 19 bases between the two germline ends. This CDR3 is 15 amino acids long. CDR3 bases: TGTGCCACCAACTCCTTCAGCTCCCCGAACACTGAAGCTTTCTTT. This codes for CATNSFSSPNTEAFF. Looking up the rest from reference TRBV28 and TRBJ1-1 gives the full variable domain: DVKVTQSSRYLVKRTGEKVFLECVQDMDHENMFWYRQDPGLGLRLIYFSYDVKMKEKGDIPEGYSVSREKKERFSLILESASTNQTSMYLCATNSFSSPNTEAFFGQGTRLTVV.

The chain employs TRBV6-1 and TRBJ2-7; 10 bases line up with TRBD1. V gave up 4 bases and J gave up 3 bases; unmatched junction bases: 9. This CDR3 is built from 16 residues. Germline lookup yields CDR1 MNHNS and CDR2 SASEGT. CDR3 DNA sequence: TGTGCCAGCAGTGCAAATCCGGGACAGGGGAGCTACGAGCAGTACTTC. It is translated as CASSANPGQGSYEQYF.

The chain couples TRBV27 to TRBJ1-5, with unresolved D. Germline assignment: CDR1 MNHEY and CDR2 SMNVEV (reference sequence). Trimming shortened V by 3 bases and J by 4 bases, and 10 bases separated the two germline ends. The CDR3 spans 14 residues. The CDR3 nucleotides are TGTGCCAGCAGTTTCCAAGGGCTGAATCAGCCCCAGCATTTT. Its protein is CASSFQGLNQPQHF.

The rearrangement uses TRBV24-1 and TRBJ2-5, with no clear D. The CDR3 totals 11 residues. Germline CDR1 is KGHDR and CDR2 is SFDVKD. Trimming shortened V by 9 bases and J by 1 base, and 5 bases separated the two germline ends. CDR3 nucleotide sequence: TGTGCCACCGGGTCCCAAGAGACCCAGTACTTC. It codes for CATGSQETQYF.

The rearrangement uses TRBV29-1 and TRBJ2-5; 9 bases align to TRBD1. CDR1 SQVTM and CDR2 ANQGSEA come from the germline V gene. This CDR3 contains 19 residues. V shed 0 bases, J shed 4 bases, and the junction held 18 bases outside the gene matches. In DNA, the CDR3 is TGCAGCGTTGAAGAACGCGCACCGCGGGACAGGGAGATCGGAGAGACCCAGTACTTC. Protein sequence: CSVEERAPRDREIGETQYF.

The V and J genes are TRBV5-1 and TRBJ1-4; no definite D call. CDR1 SGHRS and CDR2 YFSETQ come from the germline V gene. The CDR3 is made up of 16 amino acids. Deletions cut 4 bases from V and 0 bases from J, with 13 bases between. The CDR3 region has the DNA TGCGCCAGCAGCGTGGGCTCTACTGCAACTAATGAAAAACTGTTTTTT. This encodes CASSVGSTATNEKLFF.

The genes are TRBV5-1 and TRBJ2-7, with D possibly being TRBD1 (5 bases). Germline values: CDR1 SGHRS, CDR2 YFSETQ. The germline V and J ends were trimmed by 3 bases and 0 bases, with 10 bases remaining between them. The CDR3 is made up of 14 amino acids. The CDR3 reads CASSSIDSSYEQYF. The CDR3 region has the DNA TGCGCCAGCAGCTCGATAGACAGCTCCTACGAGCAGTACTTC.